These 4 T cell receptor beta chains originate from one sample sequenced in a study of shared clonotypes between healthy human individuals (dated by TCRdb to 2020 to 2022). Library preparation employed the immunoSEQ multiplex PCR assay. TCRdb provides this immuneACCESS table in a form limited to in-frame rearrangements. Some clones are lacking; in checked studies, under half of them reflect an unresolved V gene, and why the rest are absent is not known. In this sample the table shows 500,000 to 650,000 clones, roughly 72% of which occur a single time. The ten largest clones capture more than 10% of the sample. The sample comprised PBMCs. These receptors originate from a woman between 40 and 50 years old in good health. Some clones in this sample may be carry-over from other donors' samples.

The chain uses TRBV10-1 and TRBJ2-5; TRBD2 matches 9 bases. With V trimmed by 4 bases and J by 2 bases, 8 bases remained unmatched. There are 16 residues in the CDR3. Looked up from germline, CDR1 is WNHNN and CDR2 is SYGVQD (reference sequence). CDR3 sequence reads: CASSAYSGRSQETQYF. The CDR3, as DNA: TGCGCCAGCAGTGCTTACAGCGGGAGGAGTCAAGAGACCCAGTACTTC.

The chain has TRBV9 and TRBJ2-5; D is uncertain. Germline V gene data show CDR1 as SGDLS and CDR2 as YYNGEE. V lost 0 bases and J 5 bases, leaving 11 bases between the germline ends. The CDR3 length is 14 residues. Written as DNA, the CDR3 is TGTGCCAGCAGCGTAGCTCAGGCAGAGGAGACCCAGTACTTC. This sequence encodes CASSVAQAEETQYF.

V is TRBV5-1 and J is TRBJ1-4, with D maybe TRBD1 (5 bases). Germline V CDR1 and CDR2: SGHRS, YFSETQ. V was shortened by 3 bases and J by 7 bases, with 10 bases between the two germline ends. CDR3 size: 13 residues. DNA for the CDR3: TGCGCCAGCAGCTACGGACAAGCTGAAAAACTGTTTTTT. Translating it yields CASSYGQAEKLFF.

The chain links TRBV28 to TRBJ1-1; D gene unclear. V gave up 4 bases and J gave up 4 bases, with 13 bases separating them. Looked up from germline, CDR1 is MDHEN and CDR2 is SYDVKM. This CDR3 has 14 residues. The CDR3 sequence: CASSSWAWGTEAFF. The DNA for the CDR3 is TGTGCCAGCAGTTCCTGGGCCTGGGGCACTGAAGCTTTCTTT.